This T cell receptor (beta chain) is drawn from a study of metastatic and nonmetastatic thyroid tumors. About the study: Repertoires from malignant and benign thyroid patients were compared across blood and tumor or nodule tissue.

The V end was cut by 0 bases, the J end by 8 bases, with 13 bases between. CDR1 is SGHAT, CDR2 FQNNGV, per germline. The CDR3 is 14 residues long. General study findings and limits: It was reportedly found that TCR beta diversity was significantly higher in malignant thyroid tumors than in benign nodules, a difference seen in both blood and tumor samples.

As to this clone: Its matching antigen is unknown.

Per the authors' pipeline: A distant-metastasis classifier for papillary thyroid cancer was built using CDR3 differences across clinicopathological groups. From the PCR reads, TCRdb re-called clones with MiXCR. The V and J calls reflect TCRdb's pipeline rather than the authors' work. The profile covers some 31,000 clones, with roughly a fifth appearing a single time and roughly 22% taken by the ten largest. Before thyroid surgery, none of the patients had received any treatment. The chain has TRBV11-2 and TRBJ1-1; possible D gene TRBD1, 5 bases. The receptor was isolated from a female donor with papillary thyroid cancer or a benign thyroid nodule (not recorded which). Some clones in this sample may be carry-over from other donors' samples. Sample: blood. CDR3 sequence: CASSLEHRTSEAFF. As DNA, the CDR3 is TGTGCCAGCAGCTTAGAGCATAGGACAAGCGAAGCTTTCTTT.